The rows below give T cell receptor beta chains drawn from one sample of a study of shared clonotypes between healthy human individuals. Assay: immunoSEQ multiplex PCR; the TCRdb copy retains only in-frame clones and omits some. The top ten clones hold roughly 0.14% of a sample with millions of clones, more than 80% of them seen once. The sequencing sample was made of naive CD4+ T cells sorted from blood. The receptors here all came from a man aged 18 to 30 in good health. CDR3s include the opening cysteine and the closing phenylalanine or tryptophan. The D gene is left open where the match is weak. Rows may omit the clone size; those that give it use once, few, many or a size class.

>TRBD1|.|TRBV11-2|TRBJ1-1
TGTGCCAGCAGCTCCGAGACAGGGACTGAAGCTTTCTTT
CASSSETGTEAFF
>.|.|TRBV4-1|TRBJ1-6
TGCGCCAGCAGCCAAGAATTTCGAGTTGACTATAATTCACCCCTCCACTTT
CASSQEFRVDYNSPLHF
>TRBD1|.|TRBV28|TRBJ2-7
TGTGCCAGCAGTCCAGTAAGACAGGGTTCCCACGAGCAGTACTTC
CASSPVRQGSHEQYF
>TRBD1|.|TRBV5-4|TRBJ2-3
TGTGCCAGCAGCTTAGGACAGGGGGCTGCAGATACGCAGTATTTT
CASSLGQGAADTQYF
>TRBD1|.|TRBV19|TRBJ2-2
TGTGCCAGTAGTCCCGGGACAGCAGCCGGGGAGCTGTTTTTT
CASSPGTAAGELFF
>TRBD2|.|TRBV29-1|TRBJ2-1
TGCAGCGTTGGGCGGGGGGCCAACAATGAGCAGTTCTTC
CSVGRGANNEQFF
>.|.|TRBV5-5|TRBJ1-4
TGTGCCAGCAGCTCCCCTACCGGTGAAAAACTGTTTTTT
CASSSPTGEKLFF
>.|.|TRBV6-1|TRBJ2-7
TGTGCCAGCAGTGATTGGACCGCAACCTACGAGCAGTACTTC
CASSDWTATYEQYF
>TRBD2|.|TRBV7-2|TRBJ2-1
TGTGCCAGCAGCACACTAAGGCTAGCGGGGGCCCACAATGAGCAGTTCTTC
CASSTLRLAGAHNEQFF
>.|.|TRBV10-1|TRBJ2-7
TGCGCCAGCAGGCCCAAGGACATCTACTCCTACGAGCAGTACTTC
CASRPKDIYSYEQYF
>TRBD2|.|TRBV2|TRBJ2-5
TGTGCCAGCAAGCGGGGGCCAGAGACCCAGTACTTC
CASKRGPETQYF
>TRBD2|once|TRBV5-1|TRBJ2-4
TGCGCCAGCAGCTTGGAGGGACTAGCGGGAGTTGACATTCAGTACTTC
CASSLEGLAGVDIQYF
>.|.|TRBV2|TRBJ1-6
TGTGCCAGCAGTGGTCGGACGGGGGATTCACCCCTCCACTTT
CASSGRTGDSPLHF
>TRBD2|.|TRBV5-4|TRBJ2-7
TGTGCCAGCAGCCGTAGAGGACTAGCGGGAGGGCCCGACGAGCAGTACTTC
CASSRRGLAGGPDEQYF
>.|.|TRBV14|TRBJ1-1
TGTGCCAGTCGACTTAACACTGAAGCTTTCTTT
CASRLNTEAFF
>TRBD1|.|TRBV9|TRBJ1-6
TGTGCCAGCAGCGTAGGGGGACAGGGCGGTTCACCCCTCCACTTT
CASSVGGQGGSPLHF
>TRBD1|.|TRBV4-3|TRBJ2-7
TGCGCCAGCAGCTCGATGACAGGGGAGACGTACGAGCAGTACTTC
CASSSMTGETYEQYF
>.|.|TRBV30|TRBJ2-3
TGTGCCTGGAGTGTTGGCATCACAGATACGCAGTATTTT
CAWSVGITDTQYF
>.|.|TRBV10-3|TRBJ2-3
TGTGCCATCAGTGACTACCCTAGCACAGATACGCAGTATTTT
CAISDYPSTDTQYF
>.|.|TRBV7-2|TRBJ1-1
TGTGCCAGCAGCTTAGCCTCCGGTCTTAACACTGAAGCTTTCTTT
CASSLASGLNTEAFF
>TRBD1|.|TRBV7-2|TRBJ2-2
TGTGCCAGCAACCCGGGACAGACGAACACCGGGGAGCTGTTTTTT
CASNPGQTNTGELFF
>.|.|TRBV28|TRBJ2-1
TGTGCCAGCAGTTTGCAGGGGATATTGCAGTTCTTC
CASSLQGILQFF
>.|.|TRBV10-3|TRBJ2-7
TGTGCCATTAGCACGCAGGGAGAGCAGTACTTC
CAISTQGEQYF
>.|.|TRBV7-2|TRBJ2-1
TGTGCCAGCAGCTTAGGAGGCCTGAACAATGAGCAGTTCTTC
CASSLGGLNNEQFF
>.|few|TRBV7-9|TRBJ1-1
TGTGCCAGCAGCTTAGTCCCCCAGGGTGACACTGAAGCTTTCTTT
CASSLVPQGDTEAFF
>.|.|TRBV4-1|TRBJ1-2
TGCGCCAGCAGCCCTAACCCTGGACCTAACTATGGCTACACCTTC
CASSPNPGPNYGYTF
>TRBD2|.|TRBV4-2|TRBJ2-5
TGTGCCAGCAGCCAAGGGGCCCTTAGCGGGGCCAACCAAGAGACCCAGTACTTC
CASSQGALSGANQETQYF
>.|.|TRBV7-2|TRBJ1-5
TGTGCCAGCAGCCGGGACGCGGGGAATCAGCCCCAGCATTTT
CASSRDAGNQPQHF
>.|.|TRBV12-5|TRBJ1-5
TGTGCTAGTGGTTTAGATCAGCCCCAGCATTTT
CASGLDQPQHF
>TRBD2|.|TRBV28|TRBJ2-5
TGTGCCATCTACCCAGCGGGGGGGCCTCGGGAGACCCAGTACTTC
CAIYPAGGPRETQYF
>.|.|TRBV5-4|TRBJ2-1
TGTGCCAGCAGCCTAACAGGCTATGAGCAGTTCTTC
CASSLTGYEQFF
>.|.|TRBV9|TRBJ1-2
TGTGCCAGCAGCGTAGATAGGGCAGATTATGGCTACACCTTC
CASSVDRADYGYTF
>.|.|TRBV19|TRBJ1-5
TGTGCCAGTAGCCCATTGGGAGCAAATCAGCCCCAGCATTTT
CASSPLGANQPQHF
>.|.|TRBV4-1|TRBJ1-2
TGCGCCAGCAGCCAACCCCAGGGCTATGGTGGCTACACCTTC
CASSQPQGYGGYTF
>.|.|TRBV30|TRBJ1-6
TGTGCCTGGAGTGCCTCAGGATATAATTCACCCCTCCACTTT
CAWSASGYNSPLHF
>.|.|TRBV6-6|TRBJ1-2
TGTGCCAGCAGGGAGCGGGAGCCCCATGGCTACACCTTC
CASREREPHGYTF
>.|.|TRBV10-3|TRBJ2-2
TGTGCCATCAGTGAGTCGGCCAGCACCGGGGAGCTGTTTTTT
CAISESASTGELFF
>.|.|TRBV10-2|TRBJ1-6
TGCGCCAGCAGTGACGGGAGAGGTTCACCCCTCCACTTT
CASSDGRGSPLHF
>.|.|TRBV19|TRBJ2-3
TGTGCCAGTAGTACCGGCGGGAAGACAGATACGCAGTATTTT
CASSTGGKTDTQYF
>TRBD1|.|TRBV5-8|TRBJ2-2
TGTGCCAGCAGCTCCATGACAGGGGTTGCCGGGGAGCTGTTTTTT
CASSSMTGVAGELFF
>.|few|TRBV6-1|TRBJ2-2
TGTGCCAGCAGTGAAGACGAGGACCCCCGAGCCGGGGAGCTGTTTTTT
CASSEDEDPRAGELFF
>.|.|TRBV2|TRBJ1-5
TGTGCCAGCAGTGAAGCGCCCGCACAGCCCCAGCATTTT
CASSEAPAQPQHF
>.|.|TRBV5-1|TRBJ2-5
TGCGCCAGCAGCTTGGAGGGGGGACAAGAGACCCAGTACTTC
CASSLEGGQETQYF
>TRBD2|.|TRBV7-7|TRBJ2-7
TGTGCTAGCAGTCCTAGCGGCCTCGAGGAGAACGAGCAGTACTTC
CASSPSGLEENEQYF
>.|.|TRBV7-9|TRBJ1-5
TGTGCCAGCAGCTTAGTCCGGGAGGGAATGAACAATCAGCCCCAGCATTTT
CASSLVREGMNNQPQHF
>TRBD2|.|TRBV19|TRBJ2-1
TGTGCCAGTAGTTCAACTAGCGGGAATGGGTTACCCTACAATGAGCAGTTCTTC
CASSSTSGNGLPYNEQFF
>.|.|TRBV5-6|TRBJ1-2
TGTGCCAGCAGCCTTGGGGGGCCGGCATCTAACTATGGCTACACCTTC
CASSLGGPASNYGYTF
>.|.|TRBV4-1|TRBJ1-5
TGCGCCAGCAGCCAAGATGGGCCAGGGCGCAACAATCAGCCCCAGCATTTT
CASSQDGPGRNNQPQHF
>TRBD1|.|TRBV15|TRBJ2-4
TGTGCCACCAGCAGGGCCAAGACAGGGGGCATCATTCAGTACTTC
CATSRAKTGGIIQYF
>.|.|TRBV4-1|TRBJ2-1
TGCGCCAGCAGCCAATTCGGGGGAGGTAGCTCCTACAATGAGCAGTTCTTC
CASSQFGGGSSYNEQFF
>.|.|TRBV7-9|TRBJ2-7
TGTGCCAGCAGCTTAGGGGCAGGAGAATACCTCTTGGAGCAGTACTTC
CASSLGAGEYLLEQYF
>TRBD1|.|TRBV4-1|TRBJ1-2
TGCGCCAGCAGCCAACCCCAGGGGGCGCGACGGGGCTACACCTTC
CASSQPQGARRGYTF
>TRBD2|.|TRBV6-6|TRBJ2-2
TGTGCCAGCAGTTACTCGATAGCGGGGAGGCCCGGGGAGCTGTTTTTT
CASSYSIAGRPGELFF
>.|.|TRBV2|TRBJ2-7
TGTGCCAGCAGCCCTGGGTCCTTACAGGAGCAGTACTTC
CASSPGSLQEQYF
>.|.|TRBV5-1|TRBJ1-2
TGCGCCAGCACCGACAGCAACTATGGCTACACCTTC
CASTDSNYGYTF
>.|.|TRBV19|TRBJ1-6
TGTGCCAGTAGTACTCACAGGAATTCACCCCTCCACTTT
CASSTHRNSPLHF
>TRBD2|.|TRBV18|TRBJ2-1
TGTGCCAGCTCAAAGTTAGCGGGGGGCTCCTACAATGAGCAGTTCTTC
CASSKLAGGSYNEQFF
>.|.|TRBV19|TRBJ1-1
TGTGCCACCTGGGGGGCAGGGAACACTGAAGCTTTCTTT
CATWGAGNTEAFF
>TRBD1|.|TRBV27|TRBJ1-3
TGTGCCAGCAGTTGGGACAGGGTTGGAAACACCATATATTTT
CASSWDRVGNTIYF